These 20 T cell receptor beta chains originate from one sample sequenced in a study of blood T cell repertoires in COVID-19. The method was immunoSEQ multiplex PCR; TCRdb's version includes in-frame clones alone and lacks a portion of them. The data contain some 250,000 clones, roughly 90% of them seen just once; the ten biggest clones take up just under 0.8%. Material: peripheral blood. These receptors were collected from a woman aged 25 to 45 with acute or convalescent COVID-19.

The chain recombines TRBV5-1 with TRBJ1-1; 9 nucleotides match TRBD1. The junction had 4 bases not matched to a gene; V was cut back by 3 bases and J by 1 base. Germline V gene sequence: CDR1 SGHRS, CDR2 YFSETQ. The CDR3 runs 15 residues. This chain's CDR3 is CASSSPGQGNTEAFF. For the CDR3, the DNA is TGCGCCAGCAGCTCGCCGGGACAGGGGAACACTGAAGCTTTCTTT.

V and J are TRBV25-1 and TRBJ1-2; D gene ambiguous. Per the germline V gene, CDR1 is MGHDK and CDR2 is SYGVNS. V was trimmed by 1 base and J by 8 bases, leaving 20 bases between them. The CDR3 has 16 amino acids. CDR3 in amino acids: CASSESPDSSTRGYTF. CDR3 coding DNA: TGTGCCAGCAGTGAATCCCCCGATTCCAGCACCAGGGGCTACACCTTC.

This clone was seen more than once but under ten times. The CDR3 region is CASSEGGGNTEAFF. The CDR3 DNA reads TGTGCCAGCAGTGAAGGGGGAGGGAACACTGAAGCTTTCTTT. The V and J genes are TRBV25-1 and TRBJ1-1, with a possible D match to TRBD1 (5 bases). This CDR3 has 14 amino acids. V gave up 2 bases and J gave up 1 base, with 8 bases separating them. CDR1 and CDR2 from the germline V gene are MGHDK and SYGVNS.

This clone was observed once. The J gene is TRBJ2-2, the V gene TRBV5-1, with 9 nucleotides matching TRBD1. From germline, CDR1 is SGHRS and CDR2 YFSETQ. The CDR3 has 15 residues. V lost 4 bases to trimming and J lost 4 bases; unmatched junction nucleotides: 5. CDR3: CASSGGTGITGELFF. The CDR3 coding sequence is TGCGCCAGCAGCGGCGGGACAGGGATCACCGGGGAGCTGTTTTTT.

This chain links TRBV19 with TRBJ1-2, with 7 bases that match TRBD1. V shed 7 bases, J shed 4 bases, and the junction held 12 bases outside the gene matches. Looked up from germline, CDR1 is LNHDA and CDR2 is SQIVND (reference sequence). The CDR3 has 15 residues. Here the CDR3 DNA reads TGTGCCAGTAACCTCCCAGGGGGATCGGGCTATGGCTACACCTTC. The encoded protein is CASNLPGGSGYGYTF.

This chain joins TRBV6-5 and TRBJ2-7, with 8 bases matching TRBD1. The germline V gene encodes CDR1 MNHEY and CDR2 SVGAGI. Trimming at V came to 2 bases and at J to 5 bases, leaving 5 bases not matched to a gene. The CDR3 covers 14 residues. For the CDR3, the DNA is TGTGCCAGCAGTTACAGCCAGGGGGCCAACGAGCAGTACTTC. Translated, it gives CASSYSQGANEQYF.

CDR3 nucleotide sequence: TGTGCCAGCAGGATGTCCCGGGACAGGTTTGAAAAACTGTTTTTT. Its protein is CASRMSRDRFEKLFF. The chain recombines TRBV6-5 with TRBJ1-4; 8 positions match TRBD1. Germline values: CDR1 MNHEY, CDR2 SVGAGI. The CDR3 covers 15 residues. V was pared by 6 bases and J by 7 bases, with 10 bases of the junction left unmatched.

J is TRBJ2-1 and V is TRBV5-1; 13 nucleotides match TRBD2. V dropped 4 bases and J dropped 10; count of bases not matched to a gene: 8. This CDR3 is 15 amino acids long. Germline CDR1 reads SGHRS; CDR2 reads YFSETQ. The CDR3 loop reads CASSATSGRAWEQFF. CDR3 sequence (DNA): TGCGCCAGCAGCGCCACTAGCGGGAGGGCCTGGGAGCAGTTCTTC.

V is TRBV7-2 and J is TRBJ2-1, with 9 bases lining up with TRBD2. V lost 1 base, J lost 6 bases, and 7 bases stayed unmatched. Germline lookup yields CDR1 SGHTA and CDR2 FQGNSA. This CDR3 comprises 16 residues. CDR3 sequence reads: CASSLGGTSFRNEQFF. CDR3 nucleotide sequence: TGTGCCAGCAGCTTAGGGGGGACTAGCTTCCGCAATGAGCAGTTCTTC. Looking up the rest from reference TRBV7-2 and TRBJ2-1 gives the full variable domain: GAGVSQSPSNKVTEKGKDVELRCDPISGHTALYWYRQSLGQGLEFLIYFQGNSAPDKSGLPSDRFSAERTGGSVSTLTIQRTQQEDSAVYLCASSLGGTSFRNEQFFGPGTRLTVL.

The chain joins TRBV2 to TRBJ2-7; 10 positions agree with TRBD2. Germline loops: CDR1 SNHLY, CDR2 FYNNEI. This CDR3 comprises 15 residues. J gave up 5 bases and V 7 bases, and 11 bases lay outside the gene matches. CDR3 DNA sequence: TGTGCCAGCAACCTACTAGCGGGAAGTCGCCACGAGCAGTACTTC. It yields the protein CASNLLAGSRHEQYF.

This clone occurred once. The chain recombines TRBV4-1 with TRBJ2-7, with 7 bases identical to TRBD2. The ends lost 0 bases at V and 3 bases at J; junction bases unmatched: 5. Germline assignment: CDR1 MGHRA and CDR2 YSYEKL. The CDR3 loop spans 15 amino acids. The CDR3 protein is CASSQDRSGDYEQYF. The CDR3 DNA follows: TGCGCCAGCAGCCAAGATCGGAGCGGGGACTACGAGCAGTACTTC.

The rearrangement links TRBV6-5 to TRBJ1-6; the D gene is possibly TRBD1 (6 bases). This CDR3 region has 13 residues. Germline values: CDR1 MNHEY, CDR2 SVGAGI. With 8 bases removed from V and 6 bases from J, the gap between germline ends came to 11 bases. The CDR3 sequence: CASHRVVNSPLHF. The DNA of the CDR3 is TGTGCCAGCCACAGGGTGGTTAATTCACCCCTCCACTTT.

The genes are TRBV19 and TRBJ1-2, with TRBD1 matching over 7 bases. Trimming removed 9 bases from V and 0 bases from J; junction bases left unmatched: 4. Germline CDR1 is LNHDA and CDR2 is SQIVND (reference sequence). The CDR3 length is 13 residues. The CDR3 spells CASRDRSNYGYTF. In nucleotides, the CDR3 is TGTGCCAGCAGGGACAGATCTAACTATGGCTACACCTTC.

J is TRBJ1-1 and V is TRBV7-9, with TRBD1 matching 11 bases. The CDR3 has 17 amino acids. Germline-derived CDR1 and CDR2 are SEHNR and FQNEAQ (reference sequence). After removal of 3 bases from V and 1 base from J, the junction contained 7 bases not matched to a gene. The CDR3 nucleotides read TGTGCCAGCAGCTTCGCCGGGACAGGGGGTAGGAACACTGAAGCTTTCTTT. It encodes CASSFAGTGGRNTEAFF.

The rearrangement joins TRBV4-3 to TRBJ2-1, with 9 bases identical to TRBD2. Germline CDR1 and CDR2: LGHNA and YSLEER. V lost 4 bases to trimming and J lost 4 bases; unmatched junction nucleotides: 8. The length of the CDR3 is 16 residues. CDR3 sequence: CASSRGDAGGYNEQFF. The DNA for the CDR3 is TGCGCCAGCAGCCGTGGAGACGCGGGAGGGTACAATGAGCAGTTCTTC.

To note about this clone: The junction differs from germline at one of its ends, possibly a read error. V usage is TRBV10-2 and J usage is TRBJ1-1, with 7 bases identical to TRBD1. In germline, CDR1 is WSHSY, CDR2 SAAADI. The CDR3 covers 13 residues. As DNA, the CDR3 is TGCGCCAGCAGTGAGTCGTGGTGGGACAGCCCACGGTTT. This codes for CASSESWWDSPRF.

The chain combines TRBV5-1 with TRBJ2-1; 7 nucleotides align to TRBD1. The CDR3 runs to 14 residues. V trimming: 1 base; J trimming: 5 bases; junction bases outside the gene matches: 3. Germline CDR1 reads SGHRS; CDR2 reads YFSETQ. In DNA form, the CDR3 reads TGCGCCAGCAGCTTGAGAGGGACAGACAATGAGCAGTTCTTC. Translating it yields CASSLRGTDNEQFF. The variable domain in full, with the rest retrieved from reference TRBV5-1 and TRBJ2-1, is KAGVTQTPRYLIKTRGQQVTLSCSPISGHRSVSWYQQTPGQGLQFLFEYFSETQRNKGNFPGRFSGRQFSNSRSEMNVSTLELGDSALYLCASSLRGTDNEQFFGPGTRLTVL.

The rearrangement uses TRBV5-1 and TRBJ2-5, with D unclear. In germline, CDR1 is SGHRS, CDR2 YFSETQ. This CDR3 spans 11 amino acids. V dropped 3 bases and J dropped 2 bases, with 2 bases sitting between them. CDR3 amino acids: CASSSQETQYF. CDR3 DNA sequence: TGCGCCAGCAGCTCTCAAGAGACCCAGTACTTC.

V and J are TRBV11-2 and TRBJ2-1; D is perhaps TRBD1 (6 bases). The V end was cut by 1 base, the J end by 5 bases, with 18 bases between. The CDR3 is made up of 17 amino acids. Germline V gene data show CDR1 as SGHAT and CDR2 as FQNNGV. CDR3 residues: CASSLATDRFWNNEQFF. The CDR3, as DNA: TGTGCCAGCAGCTTAGCCACAGACAGGTTTTGGAACAATGAGCAGTTCTTC.

This clone was picked up a small number of times. The rearrangement uses TRBV7-7 and TRBJ2-1, with TRBD2 matching over 12 bases. This CDR3 has 15 amino acids. Trimming took 3 bases from V and 9 from J; bases not matched to a gene: 6. CDR1 SSHAT and CDR2 FNYEAQ come from the germline V gene (reference sequence). CDR3 in DNA: TGTGCCAGCAGCTTGGGGCTAGCGGGAGGGAGTGAGCAGTTCTTC. Amino acid sequence: CASSLGLAGGSEQFF.